These T cell receptor beta chains were read from a single sample in a study of technical replicates of blood from a few donors. Clones were read by immunoSEQ multiplex PCR, and TCRdb kept only the in-frame ones, dropping some. The data contain tens of thousands of clones, about 90% of them singletons. The sample comprised T cells isolated from PBMCs. These TCRs come from a human donor in good health. Each CDR3 is given with its conserved first and last residue. The D gene is left open where the match is weak. The size entry is marked missing in some rows and otherwise reads once, few, many or a size class.

size	D	V	J	CDR3	DNA
.	.	TRBV27	TRBJ1-5	CASSFLRDQPQHF	TGTGCCAGCAGTTTCCTCCGGGATCAGCCCCAGCATTTT
.	TRBD2	TRBV4-3	TRBJ2-1	CASSQDWDYLEEQFF	TGCGCCAGCAGCCAAGATTGGGACTACCTAGAGGAGCAGTTCTTC
.	.	TRBV2	TRBJ1-1	CASSEQGNTEAFF	TGTGCCAGCAGCGAACAGGGGAACACTGAAGCTTTCTTT
.	.	TRBV12-5	TRBJ2-1	CASGYPAGGSYNEQFF	TGTGCTAGTGGCTACCCAGCGGGTGGGTCCTACAATGAGCAGTTCTTC
.	TRBD2	TRBV11-1	TRBJ2-5	CASSFLGGQETQYF	TGTGCCAGCAGCTTTCTGGGGGGGCAAGAGACCCAGTACTTC
.	.	TRBV10-1	TRBJ2-7	CASSKDSYEQYF	TGCGCCAGCAGTAAAGACAGCTACGAGCAGTACTTC
.	.	TRBV7-9	TRBJ2-7	CASSSGLNEQYF	TGTGCCAGCAGCTCTGGACTCAACGAGCAGTACTTC
.	.	TRBV29-1	TRBJ2-4	CSVEMEGLRIQYF	TGCAGCGTTGAAATGGAGGGGTTACGGATTCAGTACTTC
once	.	TRBV28	TRBJ1-3	CASSLLLWASSGNTIYF	TGTGCCAGCAGTTTATTATTGTGGGCCAGCTCTGGAAACACCATATATTTT
.	.	TRBV7-9	TRBJ2-7	CASSLSGRASYEQYF	TGTGCCAGCAGCCTAAGCGGTAGAGCCTCCTACGAGCAGTACTTC
.	TRBD2	TRBV7-2	TRBJ2-1	CASSSAGGQYNEQFF	TGTGCCAGCAGCTCAGCGGGAGGCCAATACAATGAGCAGTTCTTC
.	.	TRBV7-9	TRBJ2-7	CASSLDGSSYEQYF	TGTGCCAGCAGCTTAGACGGGTCCTCCTACGAGCAGTACTTC
.	TRBD2	TRBV4-2	TRBJ2-3	CASSPLAGVGSTDTQYF	TGTGCCAGCAGCCCACTAGCGGGAGTAGGTAGCACAGATACGCAGTATTTT
.	.	TRBV30	TRBJ1-2	CAWDKNYGYTF	TGTGCCTGGGACAAAAACTATGGCTACACCTTC
.	TRBD2	TRBV10-3	TRBJ2-5	CAIGQANGEGRGETQYF	TGTGCCATCGGACAAGCGAACGGGGAGGGAAGAGGAGAGACCCAGTACTTC
.	TRBD1	TRBV18	TRBJ2-7	CASFPGQGTYEQYF	TGTGCCAGCTTTCCGGGACAGGGCACCTACGAGCAGTACTTC
.	TRBD2	TRBV14	TRBJ2-1	CASSQRTFSSGSNNEQFF	TGTGCCAGCAGCCAGCGGACGTTTTCTAGCGGGAGTAACAATGAGCAGTTCTTC
.	TRBD2	TRBV9	TRBJ2-3	CASSILAGRTDTQYF	TGTGCCAGCAGCATACTAGCGGGACGCACAGATACGCAGTATTTT
.	TRBD2	TRBV19	TRBJ2-1	CASSTYLTSGRRDEQFF	TGTGCCAGTAGTACCTACTTAACTAGCGGGAGAAGGGATGAGCAGTTCTTC
.	.	TRBV4-2	TRBJ2-1	CASHRYNNEQFF	TGTGCCAGCCACAGATACAACAATGAGCAGTTCTTC
.	.	TRBV19	TRBJ2-7	CASSTRAYSYEQYF	TGTGCCAGTAGTACCAGGGCATACTCCTACGAGCAGTACTTC
.	.	TRBV2	TRBJ1-5	CASKTGRQPQHF	TGTGCCAGCAAAACAGGCAGGCAGCCCCAGCATTTT
.	.	TRBV27	TRBJ2-7	CASRMRAYYEQYF	TGTGCCAGCAGGATGCGGGCGTACTACGAGCAGTACTTC
.	TRBD1	TRBV7-6	TRBJ2-7	CASSSTGGNGYYEQYF	TGTGCCAGCAGCTCGACAGGGGGTAATGGTTACTACGAGCAGTACTTC
.	.	TRBV29-1	TRBJ2-3	CSVCPRFADTQYF	TGCAGCGTTTGCCCTAGGTTTGCAGATACGCAGTATTTT
.	TRBD2	TRBV2	TRBJ2-5	CASKLLAGDQETQYF	TGTGCCAGCAAGTTGTTAGCGGGAGACCAAGAGACCCAGTACTTC
.	.	TRBV19	TRBJ1-1	CASSISGAWTEAFF	TGTGCCAGTAGTATCTCAGGGGCCTGGACTGAAGCTTTCTTT
few	TRBD1	TRBV7-3	TRBJ1-2	CASSGQGLDGYTF	TGTGCCAGCAGCGGACAGGGGTTGGATGGCTACACCTTC
.	.	TRBV27	TRBJ1-2	CASSPRTANNYGYTF	TGTGCCAGCAGTCCAAGGACAGCTAATAACTATGGCTACACCTTC
.	TRBD1	TRBV5-6	TRBJ1-2	CASSLDTGGGYTF	TGTGCCAGCAGCTTGGATACAGGGGGTGGCTACACCTTC
.	.	TRBV27	TRBJ2-5	CASSIGTANQETQYF	TGTGCCAGCAGTATAGGGACTGCGAACCAAGAGACCCAGTACTTC
.	TRBD2	TRBV15	TRBJ2-1	CATSGGYGGRTNEQFF	TGTGCCACCAGCGGCGGGTATGGCGGGAGGACCAATGAGCAGTTCTTC
.	.	TRBV5-1	TRBJ1-2	CASSTVQGNYGYTF	TGCGCCAGCAGCACCGTTCAGGGGAACTATGGCTACACCTTC